One sample yielded the 23 T cell receptor beta chains listed below, sequenced in a study of siplizumab effects on memory and regulatory T cells. Sequencing was performed with immunoSEQ multiplex PCR; in TCRdb, only in-frame clones are kept and a portion is missing. The repertoire holds 85,000 to 95,000 clones, roughly 94% seen once, with approximately 0.31% in the top ten. The sequenced material came from non-Treg CD4+ T cells sorted from blood. The receptors here all came from a human donor in good health.

The chain carries TRBV5-4 and TRBJ2-5; D unresolved. Germline assignment: CDR1 SGHNT and CDR2 YYREEE (reference sequence). V gave up 1 base and J gave up 2 bases, with 6 bases separating them. This CDR3 has 13 residues. The CDR3: CASSLWSQETQYF. CDR3 DNA: TGTGCCAGCAGCTTGTGGAGTCAAGAGACCCAGTACTTC. The variable domain in full, with the rest retrieved from reference TRBV5-4 and TRBJ2-5, is ETGVTQSPTHLIKTRGQQVTLRCSSQSGHNTVSWYQQALGQGPQFIFQYYREEENGRGNFPPRFSGLQFPNYSSELNVNALELDDSALYLCASSLWSQETQYFGPGTRLLVL.

The chain joins TRBV18 to TRBJ1-4, with D unresolved. Trimming stripped 2 bases from V and 0 bases from J, with 4 bases between. The CDR3 sequence is 14 residues long. Germline V CDR1 and CDR2: KGHSH, LQKENI. The CDR3 bases are TGTGCCAGCTCACCAACAGCAACTAATGAAAAACTGTTTTTT. It translates to CASSPTATNEKLFF. Combining the CDR3 with reference TRBV18 and TRBJ1-4 gives the whole variable domain NAGVMQNPRHLVRRRGQEARLRCSPMKGHSHVYWYRQLPEEGLKFMVYLQKENIIDESGMPKERFSAEFPKEGPSILRIQQVVRGDSAAYFCASSPTATNEKLFFGSGTQLSVL.

V gene TRBV2 combines with J gene TRBJ2-7, with D perhaps TRBD1 or TRBD2 (6 bases each). Trimming took off 2 bases at V and 7 bases at J, with 9 bases between the two ends. Per the germline V gene, CDR1 is SNHLY and CDR2 is FYNNEI. The CDR3 is 12 residues long. CDR3: CASSERGREQYF. Written as DNA, the CDR3 is TGTGCCAGCAGTGAAAGGGGGAGGGAGCAGTACTTC.

The chain joins TRBV5-5 to TRBJ2-7; unclear D gene. Germline-derived CDR1 and CDR2 are SGHKS and YYEKEE (reference sequence). Deletions cut 0 bases from V and 0 bases from J, with 7 bases between. The CDR3 runs to 14 residues. CDR3 DNA sequence: TGTGCCAGCAGCTTGGTAACAGTCTCCTACGAGCAGTACTTC. The encoded protein is CASSLVTVSYEQYF.

About this clone itself: The junction departs from the called germline gene at one end, perhaps through a read error. V is TRBV7-7 and J is TRBJ2-3; D perhaps matches TRBD2 (6 bases). This CDR3 contains 14 residues. In germline, CDR1 is SSHAT, CDR2 FNYEAQ (reference sequence). The CDR3 sequence is CASSLGGFTDTQYF. The CDR3 nucleotides read TGTGCTAGCAGCTTAGGAGGGTTCACAGATACGCAGTATTTT.

J is TRBJ1-1 and V is TRBV5-1; possibly TRBD1 for D (5 bases). This CDR3 contains 15 residues. From germline, CDR1 is SGHRS and CDR2 YFSETQ. The V end was cut by 4 bases, the J end by 1 base, with 14 bases between. The CDR3: CASSPNGGWNTEAFF. CDR3 bases: TGCGCCAGCAGCCCTAACGGGGGATGGAACACTGAAGCTTTCTTT.

J is TRBJ2-7 and V is TRBV6-6; D might be TRBD1 (5 bases). Looked up from germline, CDR1 is MNHNY and CDR2 is SVGAGI (reference sequence). Trimming left V 1 base short and J 7 bases short, with 11 bases between. The CDR3 contains 13 residues. The CDR3 loop reads CASSYYRGWEQYF. DNA of the CDR3: TGTGCCAGCAGTTACTATAGGGGCTGGGAGCAGTACTTC.

The genes are TRBV14 and TRBJ1-2; D unclear. Trimming stripped 0 bases from V and 3 bases from J, with 8 bases between. The germline V gene encodes CDR1 SGHDN and CDR2 FVKESK. The CDR3 contains 14 residues. The CDR3 coding sequence is TGTGCCAGCAGCCAAGATTGGTTAGACTATGGCTACACCTTC. Translated: CASSQDWLDYGYTF. Drawing the rest from reference TRBV14 and TRBJ1-2, the complete variable domain is EAGVTQFPSHSVIEKGQTVTLRCDPISGHDNLYWYRRVMGKEIKFLLHFVKESKQDESGMPNNRFLAERTGGTYSTLKVQPAELEDSGVYFCASSQDWLDYGYTFGSGTRLTVV.

The rearrangement links TRBV6-5 to TRBJ2-7; TRBD2 matches at 8 bases. CDR1 MNHEY and CDR2 SVGAGI come from the germline V gene. This CDR3 spans 14 amino acids. V gave up 5 bases and J gave up 4 bases; unmatched junction bases: 7. The CDR3, as DNA: TGTGCCAGCAGTCGCGGGACTAGTCTTTACGAGCAGTACTTC. Amino acids: CASSRGTSLYEQYF.

J is TRBJ2-2 and V is TRBV29-1; weak D call: TRBD1 (7 bases). The CDR3 consists of 13 residues. The germline V gene encodes CDR1 SQVTM and CDR2 ANQGSEA. V was pared by 3 bases and J by 3 bases, with 8 bases between. In DNA form, the CDR3 reads TGCAGCGTTGACAGGGGGGACACCGGGGAGCTGTTTTTT. This sequence encodes CSVDRGDTGELFF.

V usage is TRBV27 and J usage is TRBJ1-4; TRBD1 might be the D (6 bases). The germline V gene encodes CDR1 MNHEY and CDR2 SMNVEV (reference sequence). Trimming took 2 bases from V and 5 from J, leaving 12 bases between them. The CDR3 covers 15 residues. The CDR3 DNA reads as TGTGCCAGCAGTTTAGGGGGCGCGAGAAATGAAAAACTGTTTTTT. As protein: CASSLGGARNEKLFF. The whole variable domain, filled in from reference TRBV27 and TRBJ1-4, reads EAQVTQNPRYLITVTGKKLTVTCSQNMNHEYMSWYRQDPGLGLRQIYYSMNVEVTDKGDVPEGYKVSRKEKRNFPLILESPSPNQTSLYFCASSLGGARNEKLFFGSGTQLSVL.

This sequence joins TRBV4-1 and TRBJ2-4, with D hard to call. V was trimmed by 0 bases and J by 1 base, leaving 10 bases between them. This CDR3 is 16 amino acids long. The germline gives CDR1 MGHRA, CDR2 YSYEKL. CDR3 in amino acids: CASSQDAGLAKNIQYF. As DNA, the CDR3 is TGCGCCAGCAGCCAAGACGCCGGCCTTGCCAAAAACATTCAGTACTTC.

This rearrangement joins TRBV7-2 to TRBJ2-7; D may be TRBD2 (6 bases). V dropped 1 base and J dropped 2 bases, with 15 bases sitting between them. Germline V gene sequence: CDR1 SGHTA, CDR2 FQGNSA. The CDR3 totals 16 residues. The CDR3 region has the DNA TGTGCCAGCAGCTTAGGGGCGGGGCGGACAACCTACGAGCAGTACTTC. Its translation: CASSLGAGRTTYEQYF.

The V call is TRBV6-5, the J call TRBJ2-5; D is ambiguous. Trimming shortened V by 3 bases and J by 1 base, and 12 bases separated the two germline ends. The CDR3 is 15 residues long. Germline loops: CDR1 MNHEY, CDR2 SVGAGI. CDR3 sequence (DNA): TGTGCCAGCAGTTATAGGTGGAACAGCCAAGAGACCCAGTACTTC. Its protein is CASSYRWNSQETQYF.

For this clone: Other DNA sequences within the sample encode an identical CDR3. The chain employs TRBV5-1 and TRBJ1-1, with D perhaps TRBD1 (5 bases). The CDR3 is made up of 13 amino acids. Germline V gene sequence: CDR1 SGHRS, CDR2 YFSETQ. Trimming left V 4 bases short and J 1 base short, with 8 bases between. The CDR3 spells CASSADRNTEAFF. The CDR3 DNA follows: TGCGCCAGCAGCGCCGACAGGAACACTGAAGCTTTCTTT.

The chain joins TRBV19 to TRBJ1-5, with a tentative D call TRBD1 (5 bases). The CDR3 has 14 amino acids. CDR1 and CDR2 (germline): LNHDA, SQIVND (reference sequence). Trimming pared 7 bases from V and 3 bases from J, leaving 13 bases between. The CDR3 sequence is CASTPGRPNQPQHF. The DNA of the CDR3 is TGTGCCAGTACCCCGGGACGACCCAATCAGCCCCAGCATTTT.

The chain has TRBV10-2 and TRBJ2-3; 8 bases fit TRBD2. V shed 7 bases and J 1 base; nucleotides not matched to a gene: 7. This CDR3 spans 15 amino acids. The germline CDR1 and CDR2 sequences are WSHSY and SAAADI. The CDR3 region has the DNA TGCGCCAGCAACCGAGCGGGAGTGGGCACAGATACGCAGTATTTT. Translation: CASNRAGVGTDTQYF.

This chain joins TRBV6-5 and TRBJ1-2; D is undetermined. The CDR3 loop spans 14 amino acids. The V end lost 6 bases, the J end lost 8 bases, and 19 bases lay between the germline ends. The germline gives CDR1 MNHEY, CDR2 SVGAGI. The CDR3 spells CASSRDSFRRGYTF. The DNA for the CDR3 is TGTGCCAGCAGCCGAGACTCCTTCAGGAGGGGCTACACCTTC.

This chain uses TRBV11-1 with TRBJ1-1, with 8 bases that match TRBD1. The CDR3 is 13 residues long. Germline CDR1 is SGHAT and CDR2 is FQDESV (reference sequence). Trimming took 5 bases from V and 6 from J; bases not matched to a gene: 5. CDR3 coding DNA: TGTGCCAGCAGCAGACAGGGGTTCCCTGAAGCTTTCTTT. Its translation is CASSRQGFPEAFF.

The J gene is TRBJ1-2, the V gene TRBV11-1, with D possibly matching TRBD1 (6 bases). Germline V gives CDR1 SGHAT, CDR2 FQDESV (reference sequence). This CDR3 comprises 15 residues. The V gene lost 5 bases and the J gene lost 5 bases, with 18 bases spanning the gap. The CDR3: CASSADSGLGYGYTF. CDR3 coding DNA: TGTGCCAGCAGCGCGGACAGCGGACTAGGTTATGGCTACACCTTC.

This rearrangement joins TRBV11-3 to TRBJ2-1, with TRBD2 matching over 8 bases. V lost 5 bases, J lost 6 bases, and 15 bases stayed unmatched. From germline, CDR1 is SGHNT and CDR2 YENEEA. The CDR3 spans 17 residues. The CDR3 nucleotides read TGTGCCAGCAGCACTGCGTTGGGACTAGGCCCCCTCAATGAGCAGTTCTTC. It translates to CASSTALGLGPLNEQFF.

The rearrangement links TRBV4-3 to TRBJ2-1; TRBD2 is a possible D gene (5 bases). Germline CDR1 and CDR2: LGHNA and YSLEER. The CDR3 length is 16 residues. Between the trimmed V and J ends, which lost 0 bases and 3 bases, there was a span of 12 bases. CDR3 loop: CASSQDPSTVYNEQFF. For the CDR3, the DNA is TGCGCCAGCAGCCAAGACCCTAGCACCGTCTACAATGAGCAGTTCTTC.

V and J are TRBV11-1 and TRBJ1-2; maybe TRBD1 (6 bases). CDR1 is SGHAT and CDR2 is FQDESV in the germline V gene (reference sequence). V lost 5 bases to trimming and J lost 2 bases, with 12 bases between them. There are 14 residues in the CDR3. CDR3 residues: CASSIRDNNYGYTF. The CDR3 DNA follows: TGTGCCAGCAGCATCCGGGACAACAACTATGGCTACACCTTC.